A selection of T cell receptor beta chains follows, all from one sample in a study of blood T cells in healthy people across ages. TCRdb used MiXCR to reprocess the 5' RACE reads, holding one entry per CDR3 protein. The table records about 940,000 distinct CDR3 sequences, approximately 49% of them present only once. Sample: blood. The receptors originated from a man aged 30-40 years in good health. CDR3s include the opening cysteine and the closing phenylalanine or tryptophan. D genes are given only for firm matches. Clone size is stated in some rows and not others, as once, few, many or a class when expanded.

D gene: .; clone size: few; V gene: TRBV6-5; J gene: TRBJ1-5; CDR3 protein: CASSYSGRVNQPQHF; CDR3 DNA: TGTGCCAGCAGTTACTCCGGCAGGGTGAATCAGCCCCAGCATTTT
D gene: TRBD2; clone size: few; V gene: TRBV7-2; J gene: TRBJ2-3; CDR3 protein: CASSLESQRGGPTDTQYF; CDR3 DNA: TGTGCCAGCAGCTTAGAATCCCAGCGGGGGGGCCCCACAGATACGCAGTATTTT
D gene: .; clone size: many; V gene: TRBV4-2; J gene: TRBJ2-7; CDR3 protein: CASSQDRGTYEQYF; CDR3 DNA: TGTGCCAGCAGCCAAGATCGAGGGACTTACGAGCAGTACTTC
D gene: .; clone size: few; V gene: TRBV3-1; J gene: TRBJ1-2; CDR3 protein: CASSDTSDGYTF; CDR3 DNA: TGTGCCAGCAGCGATACAAGCGATGGCTACACCTTC
D gene: .; clone size: few; V gene: TRBV27; J gene: TRBJ1-2; CDR3 protein: CASSVSQGSGYTF; CDR3 DNA: TGTGCCAGCAGTGTATCGCAGGGGTCGGGCTACACCTTC
D gene: .; clone size: once; V gene: TRBV7-2; J gene: TRBJ1-2; CDR3 protein: CASSLMGVYGYTF; CDR3 DNA: TGTGCCAGCAGCTTAATGGGAGTCTATGGCTACACCTTC
D gene: .; clone size: once; V gene: TRBV5-1; J gene: TRBJ2-5; CDR3 protein: CVGLGDEQYF; CDR3 DNA: TGCGTCGGCCTCGGGGATGAGCAGTACTTC
D gene: TRBD1; clone size: few; V gene: TRBV7-9; J gene: TRBJ1-6; CDR3 protein: CASSQWTGGGSPLHF; CDR3 DNA: TGTGCCAGCAGCCAATGGACAGGGGGCGGTTCACCCCTCCACTTT
D gene: .; clone size: few; V gene: TRBV6-5; J gene: TRBJ1-6; CDR3 protein: CASSSLQGSYNSPLHF; CDR3 DNA: TGTGCCAGCAGTTCCCTACAGGGCTCCTATAATTCACCCCTCCACTTT
D gene: TRBD1; clone size: once; V gene: TRBV6-1; J gene: TRBJ2-3; CDR3 protein: CASRRPGTGGIDTQYF; CDR3 DNA: TGTGCCAGCCGCCGTCCCGGGACAGGGGGTATAGATACGCAGTATTTT
D gene: .; clone size: .; V gene: TRBV20-1; J gene: TRBJ2-7; CDR3 protein: CSAPTGAYEQYF; CDR3 DNA: TGCAGTGCTCCAACCGGGGCCTACGAGCAGTACTTC
D gene: TRBD1; clone size: .; V gene: TRBV6-6; J gene: TRBJ1-4; CDR3 protein: CASNPGQVVEKLFF; CDR3 DNA: TGTGCCAGCAATCCGGGACAGGTTGTTGAAAAACTGTTTTTT
D gene: .; clone size: .; V gene: TRBV2; J gene: TRBJ2-1; CDR3 protein: CASGGFEENEQFF; CDR3 DNA: TGTGCCAGCGGTGGGTTCGAAGAGAATGAGCAGTTCTTC
D gene: .; clone size: .; V gene: TRBV4-2; J gene: TRBJ2-7; CDR3 protein: CASSQERGLSYEQYF; CDR3 DNA: TGTGCCAGCAGCCAAGAGAGGGGCCTGTCCTACGAGCAGTACTTC
D gene: .; clone size: .; V gene: TRBV14; J gene: TRBJ1-6; CDR3 protein: CASSQTGSDNSPLHF; CDR3 DNA: TGTGCCAGCAGCCAAACGGGCAGCGATAATTCACCCCTCCACTTT
D gene: TRBD1; clone size: .; V gene: TRBV5-1; J gene: TRBJ1-1; CDR3 protein: CASSYNGPGTGGTEAFF; CDR3 DNA: TGCGCCAGCAGCTACAATGGCCCCGGGACAGGGGGCACTGAAGCTTTCTTT
D gene: TRBD2; clone size: .; V gene: TRBV20-1; J gene: TRBJ2-4; CDR3 protein: CSAPQERGGRVAKNIQYF; CDR3 DNA: TGCAGTGCTCCTCAGGAGCGGGGGGGCCGCGTAGCCAAAAACATTCAGTACTTC
D gene: .; clone size: .; V gene: TRBV11-3; J gene: TRBJ2-2; CDR3 protein: CASSEQGYSGELFF; CDR3 DNA: TGTGCCAGCAGCGAACAGGGTTATAGCGGGGAGCTGTTTTTT
D gene: TRBD2; clone size: .; V gene: TRBV6-1; J gene: TRBJ2-4; CDR3 protein: CASSGLAGGWDIQYF; CDR3 DNA: TGTGCCAGCAGCGGACTAGCGGGGGGTTGGGACATTCAGTACTTC
D gene: TRBD1; clone size: few; V gene: TRBV11-3; J gene: TRBJ2-7; CDR3 protein: CASSSWTGPSSYEQYF; CDR3 DNA: TGTGCCAGCAGCTCCTGGACAGGGCCGAGCTCCTACGAGCAGTACTTC
D gene: .; clone size: few; V gene: TRBV5-6; J gene: TRBJ2-1; CDR3 protein: CASSLGWGATKYNEQFF; CDR3 DNA: TGTGCCAGCAGCTTGGGGTGGGGGGCGACAAAATACAATGAGCAGTTCTTC
D gene: .; clone size: .; V gene: TRBV6-5; J gene: TRBJ2-6; CDR3 protein: CASRPGMSGANVLTF; CDR3 DNA: TGTGCCAGCAGGCCAGGGATGTCTGGGGCCAACGTCCTGACTTTC
D gene: TRBD1; clone size: .; V gene: TRBV7-9; J gene: TRBJ2-3; CDR3 protein: CASSAIDRDGTQYF; CDR3 DNA: TGTGCCAGCAGCGCCATAGACAGGGATGGGACGCAGTATTTT
D gene: .; clone size: .; V gene: TRBV9; J gene: TRBJ2-5; CDR3 protein: CASSITPGTEKETQYF; CDR3 DNA: TGTGCCAGCAGCATTACACCCGGGACGGAGAAAGAGACCCAGTACTTC
D gene: .; clone size: few; V gene: TRBV30; J gene: TRBJ1-2; CDR3 protein: CAWSEGYGYTF; CDR3 DNA: TGTGCCTGGAGTGAGGGGTATGGCTACACCTTC
D gene: .; clone size: .; V gene: TRBV9; J gene: TRBJ1-2; CDR3 protein: CASSVDTSNYGYTF; CDR3 DNA: TGTGCCAGCAGCGTAGATACCTCAAACTATGGCTACACCTTC
D gene: .; clone size: .; V gene: TRBV12-3/TRBV12-4; J gene: TRBJ1-1; CDR3 protein: CASSPRGMNTEAFF; CDR3 DNA: TGTGCCAGCAGCCCCAGGGGCATGAACACTGAAGCTTTCTTT
D gene: .; clone size: few; V gene: TRBV29-1; J gene: TRBJ1-2; CDR3 protein: CSVGAGSPYGYTF; CDR3 DNA: TGCAGCGTTGGAGCGGGAAGCCCGTATGGCTACACCTTC
D gene: TRBD2; clone size: few; V gene: TRBV4-3; J gene: TRBJ2-7; CDR3 protein: CASSLSSGGLPYEQYF; CDR3 DNA: TGCGCCAGCAGCCTTTCTAGCGGGGGCCTACCCTACGAGCAGTACTTC
D gene: .; clone size: .; V gene: TRBV2; J gene: TRBJ2-6; CDR3 protein: CASTVLDSGANVLTF; CDR3 DNA: TGTGCCAGCACCGTGTTAGACTCTGGGGCCAACGTCCTGACTTTC
D gene: .; clone size: few; V gene: TRBV6-5; J gene: TRBJ2-7; CDR3 protein: CASSGKHSPYEQYF; CDR3 DNA: TGTGCCAGCAGTGGAAAACACAGCCCCTACGAGCAGTACTTC
D gene: .; clone size: few; V gene: TRBV7-9; J gene: TRBJ2-7; CDR3 protein: CASSLAMRQGGGKGGYEQYF; CDR3 DNA: TGTGCCAGCAGCTTAGCGATGAGGCAGGGAGGTGGTAAAGGTGGCTACGAGCAGTACTTC
D gene: .; clone size: many; V gene: TRBV5-6; J gene: TRBJ2-1; CDR3 protein: CASRRVSNEQFF; CDR3 DNA: TGTGCCAGCAGGCGAGTAAGTAATGAGCAGTTCTTC
D gene: .; clone size: few; V gene: TRBV10-3; J gene: TRBJ2-3; CDR3 protein: CAISSSQAGQTDTQYF; CDR3 DNA: TGTGCCATCAGTTCCAGTCAGGCAGGGCAAACAGATACGCAGTATTTT
D gene: .; clone size: .; V gene: TRBV6-2/TRBV6-3; J gene: TRBJ1-5; CDR3 protein: CASSYVGQPQHF; CDR3 DNA: TGTGCCAGCAGTTACGTGGGTCAGCCCCAGCATTTT
D gene: TRBD1; clone size: .; V gene: TRBV7-2; J gene: TRBJ2-7; CDR3 protein: CASKGAAKVYEQYF; CDR3 DNA: TGTGCCAGCAAGGGGGCAGCGAAAGTCTACGAGCAGTACTTC
D gene: .; clone size: .; V gene: TRBV6-1; J gene: TRBJ2-4; CDR3 protein: CASSRGMVVDIQYF; CDR3 DNA: TGTGCCAGCAGTCGGGGTATGGTTGTTGACATTCAGTACTTC
D gene: .; clone size: few; V gene: TRBV6-6; J gene: TRBJ2-7; CDR3 protein: CASSYHDRTDEQYF; CDR3 DNA: TGTGCCAGCAGTTACCACGACAGGACCGACGAGCAGTACTTC
D gene: .; clone size: .; V gene: TRBV7-3; J gene: TRBJ2-5; CDR3 protein: CASSRMWVRAKQETQYF; CDR3 DNA: TGTGCCAGCTCCAGAATGTGGGTCAGAGCTAAACAAGAGACCCAGTACTTC
D gene: .; clone size: .; V gene: TRBV10-1; J gene: TRBJ2-3; CDR3 protein: CASSEDPRTDTQYF; CDR3 DNA: TGCGCCAGCAGTGAAGACCCCCGCACAGATACGCAGTATTTT
D gene: .; clone size: .; V gene: TRBV4-1; J gene: TRBJ2-3; CDR3 protein: CASSQGNSGSADTQYF; CDR3 DNA: TGCGCCAGCAGCCAAGGGAATAGCGGCAGCGCAGATACGCAGTATTTT
D gene: .; clone size: .; V gene: TRBV3-1; J gene: TRBJ1-5; CDR3 protein: CASSQEGSQPQHF; CDR3 DNA: TGTGCCAGCAGCCAAGAGGGTAGCCAGCCCCAGCATTTT
D gene: .; clone size: .; V gene: TRBV3-1; J gene: TRBJ1-5; CDR3 protein: CASSGSYSNQPQHF; CDR3 DNA: TGTGCCAGCAGCGGCAGTTATAGCAATCAGCCCCAGCATTTT
D gene: .; clone size: .; V gene: TRBV27; J gene: TRBJ1-6; CDR3 protein: CANSPRGLYSPLHF; CDR3 DNA: TGTGCCAACAGTCCCCGGGGACTTTATTCACCCCTCCACTTT
D gene: .; clone size: .; V gene: TRBV6-2/TRBV6-3; J gene: TRBJ2-3; CDR3 protein: CASIRRPTDTQYF; CDR3 DNA: TGTGCCAGCATCCGAAGGCCCACAGATACGCAGTATTTT
D gene: .; clone size: few; V gene: TRBV4-1; J gene: TRBJ1-2; CDR3 protein: CASSRPGTTGGYTF; CDR3 DNA: TGCGCCAGCAGCCGACCGGGAACGACGGGTGGCTACACCTTC
D gene: .; clone size: .; V gene: TRBV28; J gene: TRBJ1-2; CDR3 protein: CTSSPGGRDYGYTF; CDR3 DNA: TGTACCAGCAGTCCCGGGGGGCGGGACTATGGCTACACCTTC
D gene: .; clone size: once; V gene: TRBV6-1; J gene: TRBJ1-5; CDR3 protein: CASSEAYLSGNQPQHF; CDR3 DNA: TGTGCCAGCAGTGAAGCATACTTGTCCGGCAATCAGCCCCAGCATTTT
D gene: TRBD1; clone size: .; V gene: TRBV27; J gene: TRBJ1-4; CDR3 protein: CASSSRTGSSEKLFF; CDR3 DNA: TGTGCCAGCAGTTCCCGGACAGGGTCCAGTGAAAAACTGTTTTTT
D gene: .; clone size: many; V gene: TRBV5-6; J gene: TRBJ1-5; CDR3 protein: CASSLRGYSNQPQHF; CDR3 DNA: TGTGCCAGCAGCTTGAGGGGATATAGCAATCAGCCCCAGCATTTT